Detailed here is one T cell receptor (beta chain). Its antigen is currently unknown. The data derive from a study of regulatory T cells. Primers: 52 TRBV forward and 13 TRBJ reverse. Here immunoSEQ multiplex PCR was the method, and the copy in TCRdb shows in-frame clones only, minus some. The repertoire holds about 2,100 clones, with approximately 65% as singletons. V dropped 0 bases and J dropped 3 bases, with 6 bases sitting between them. Germline CDR1 reads PRHDT; CDR2 reads FYEKMQ (reference sequence). CDR3 size: 13 residues. Study findings and constraints: Patient repertoires had restricted TRB V-J pairs and skewed V and J usage, most in Tregs.

This clonotype was obtained from a person between 30 and 45 years old with CD3G deficiency. The V and J genes are TRBV13 and TRBJ2-7; D is undetermined. The specimen was CD8+ T cells sorted from blood. The CDR3 sequence: CASSLGLGYEQYF. CDR3 nucleotides: TGTGCCAGCAGCTTAGGCCTGGGCTACGAGCAGTACTTC.